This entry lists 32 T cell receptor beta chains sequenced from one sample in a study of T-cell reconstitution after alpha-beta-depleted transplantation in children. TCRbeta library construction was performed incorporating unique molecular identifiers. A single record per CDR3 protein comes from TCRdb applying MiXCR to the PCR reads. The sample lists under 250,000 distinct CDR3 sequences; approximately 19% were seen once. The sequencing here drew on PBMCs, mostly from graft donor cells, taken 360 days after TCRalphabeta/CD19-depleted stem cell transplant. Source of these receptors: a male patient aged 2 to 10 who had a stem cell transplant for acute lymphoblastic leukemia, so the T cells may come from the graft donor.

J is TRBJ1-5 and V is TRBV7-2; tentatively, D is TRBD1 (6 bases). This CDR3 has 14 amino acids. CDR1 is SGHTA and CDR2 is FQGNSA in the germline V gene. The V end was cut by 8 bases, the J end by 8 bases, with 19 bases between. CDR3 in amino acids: CASDLLGGAEPQHF. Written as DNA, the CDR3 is TGTGCCAGCGATCTTCTCGGGGGGGCGGAGCCCCAGCATTTT.

Written as DNA, the CDR3 is TGCAGTGCTAGAGATATAACGACAGGGAACACTGAAGCTTTCTTT. It translates to CSARDITTGNTEAFF. The rearrangement joins TRBV20-1 to TRBJ1-1, with D perhaps TRBD1 (6 bases). Germline CDR1 is DFQATT and CDR2 is SNEGSKA (reference sequence). CDR3 length: 15 amino acids. Between the trimmed V and J ends, which lost 0 bases and 1 base, there was a span of 12 bases.

The CDR3 region is CASSPQGRGGLIAISYNEQFF. The CDR3 DNA reads as TGTGCCAGCTCTCCCCAGGGGCGGGGGGGCCTAATAGCGATCTCCTACAATGAGCAGTTCTTC. This chain links TRBV6-2 or TRBV6-3 with TRBJ2-1; the match to TRBD2 covers 9 bases. The CDR3 consists of 21 residues. The germline V gene encodes CDR1 MNHEY and CDR2 SVGEGT. V lost 8 bases and J lost 0; bases outside the gene matches: 23.

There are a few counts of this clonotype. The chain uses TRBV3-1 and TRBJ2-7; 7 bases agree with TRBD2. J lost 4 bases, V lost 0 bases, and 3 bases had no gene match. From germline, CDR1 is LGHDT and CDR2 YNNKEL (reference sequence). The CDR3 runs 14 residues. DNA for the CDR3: TGTGCCAGCAGCCAAGATCGTAGCGGGTACGAGCAGTACTTC. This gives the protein CASSQDRSGYEQYF.

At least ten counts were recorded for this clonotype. As DNA, the CDR3 is TGTGCCAGCAGTGAACTTCGGAACAATGAAAAACTGTTTTTT. This gives the protein CASSELRNNEKLFF. The chain uses TRBV6-1 and TRBJ1-4; D call uncertain. Germline V gene sequence: CDR1 MNHNS, CDR2 SASEGT. The V and J ends lost 2 bases and 5 bases respectively, with 9 bases between them. This CDR3 region has 14 residues.

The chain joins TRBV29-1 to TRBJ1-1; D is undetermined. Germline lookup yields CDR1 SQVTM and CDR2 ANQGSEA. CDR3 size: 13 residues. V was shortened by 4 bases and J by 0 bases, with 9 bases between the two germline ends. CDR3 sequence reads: CSVVGGLNTEAFF. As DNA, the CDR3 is TGCAGCGTTGTGGGCGGATTGAACACTGAAGCTTTCTTT.

The CDR3 here is CASNPGTALQETQYF. The DNA of the CDR3 is TGTGCCAGCAACCCCGGGACAGCGTTACAAGAGACCCAGTACTTC. V is TRBV11-2 and J is TRBJ2-5, with 7 positions matching TRBD1. CDR1 and CDR2 (germline): SGHAT, FQNNGV. V trimming: 7 bases; J trimming: 2 bases; junction bases outside the gene matches: 10. The CDR3 runs to 15 residues.

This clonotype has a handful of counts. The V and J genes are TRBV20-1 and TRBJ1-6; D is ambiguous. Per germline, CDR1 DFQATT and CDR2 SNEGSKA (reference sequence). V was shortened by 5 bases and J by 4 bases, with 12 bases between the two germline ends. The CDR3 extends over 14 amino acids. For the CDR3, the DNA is TGCAGTGCTGAAGAAGGGAGTTATAATTCACCCCTCCACTTT. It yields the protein CSAEEGSYNSPLHF.

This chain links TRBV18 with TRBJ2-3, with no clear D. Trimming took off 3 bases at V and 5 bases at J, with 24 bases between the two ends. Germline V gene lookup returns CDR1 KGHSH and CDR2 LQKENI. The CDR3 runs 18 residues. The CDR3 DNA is TGTGCCAGCTCACCGCAAGATAGGACCGAGCTTGGGCGAGATACGCAGTATTTT. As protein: CASSPQDRTELGRDTQYF.

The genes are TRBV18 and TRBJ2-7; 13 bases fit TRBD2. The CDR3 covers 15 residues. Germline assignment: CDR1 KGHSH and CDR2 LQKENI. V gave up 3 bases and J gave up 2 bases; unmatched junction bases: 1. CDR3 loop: CASSPGTSGTYEQYF. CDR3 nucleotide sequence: TGTGCCAGCTCACCGGGGACTAGCGGGACCTACGAGCAGTACTTC.

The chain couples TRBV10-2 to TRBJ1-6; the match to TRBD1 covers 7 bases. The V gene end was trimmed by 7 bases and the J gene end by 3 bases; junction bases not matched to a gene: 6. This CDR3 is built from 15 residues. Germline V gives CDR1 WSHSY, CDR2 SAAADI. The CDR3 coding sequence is TGCGCCAGCAAGGGACAGAGGAGCTATAATTCACCCCTCCACTTT. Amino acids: CASKGQRSYNSPLHF.

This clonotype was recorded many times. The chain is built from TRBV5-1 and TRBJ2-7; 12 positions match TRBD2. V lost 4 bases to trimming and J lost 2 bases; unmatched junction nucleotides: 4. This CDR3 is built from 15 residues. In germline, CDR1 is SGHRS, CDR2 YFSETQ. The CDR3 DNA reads TGCGCCAGCAGCGTAACTAGCGGGAGGACCTACGAGCAGTACTTC. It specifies CASSVTSGRTYEQYF.

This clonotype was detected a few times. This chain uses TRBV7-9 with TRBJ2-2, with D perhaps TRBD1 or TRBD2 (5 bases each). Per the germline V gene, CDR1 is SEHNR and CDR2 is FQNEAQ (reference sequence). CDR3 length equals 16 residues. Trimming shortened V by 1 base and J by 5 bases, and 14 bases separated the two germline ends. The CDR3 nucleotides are TGTGCCAGCAGCTTAGAGCGGCAGGGAGAAACCGGGGAGCTGTTTTTT. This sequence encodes CASSLERQGETGELFF.

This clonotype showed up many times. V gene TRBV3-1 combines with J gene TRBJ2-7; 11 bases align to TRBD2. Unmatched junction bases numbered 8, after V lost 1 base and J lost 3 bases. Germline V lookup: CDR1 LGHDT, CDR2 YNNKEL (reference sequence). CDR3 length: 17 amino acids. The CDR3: CASSQGGGLAGHYEQYF. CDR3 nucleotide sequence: TGTGCCAGCAGCCAAGGCGGAGGACTAGCGGGCCACTACGAGCAGTACTTC.

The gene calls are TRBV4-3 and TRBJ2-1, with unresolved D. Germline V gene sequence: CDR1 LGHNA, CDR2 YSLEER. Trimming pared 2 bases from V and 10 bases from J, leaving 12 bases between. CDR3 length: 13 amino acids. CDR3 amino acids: CASSQRSSFEQFF. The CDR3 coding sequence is TGCGCCAGCAGCCAAAGATCAAGCTTCGAGCAGTTCTTC.

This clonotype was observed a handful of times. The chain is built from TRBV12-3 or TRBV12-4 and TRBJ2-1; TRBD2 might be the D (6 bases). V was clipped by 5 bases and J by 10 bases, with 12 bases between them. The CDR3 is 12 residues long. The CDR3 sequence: CASSRDLREQFF. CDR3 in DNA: TGTGCCAGCAGTCGGGACTTGAGGGAGCAGTTCTTC.

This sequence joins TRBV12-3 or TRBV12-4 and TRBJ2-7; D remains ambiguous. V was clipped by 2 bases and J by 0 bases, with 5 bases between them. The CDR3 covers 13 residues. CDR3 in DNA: TGTGCCAGCAGTTTAAAGAGCTCCTACGAGCAGTACTTC. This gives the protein CASSLKSSYEQYF.

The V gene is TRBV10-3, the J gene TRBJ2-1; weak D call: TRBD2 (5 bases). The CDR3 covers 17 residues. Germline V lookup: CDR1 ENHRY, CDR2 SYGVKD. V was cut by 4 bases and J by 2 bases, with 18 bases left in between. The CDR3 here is CAISGTRMTRTYNEQFF. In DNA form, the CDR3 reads TGTGCCATCAGTGGGACTCGGATGACCAGAACCTACAATGAGCAGTTCTTC.

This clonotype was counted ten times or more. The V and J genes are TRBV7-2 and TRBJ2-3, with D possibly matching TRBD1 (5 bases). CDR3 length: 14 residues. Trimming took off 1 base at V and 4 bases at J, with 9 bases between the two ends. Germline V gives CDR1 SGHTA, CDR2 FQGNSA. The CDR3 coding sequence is TGTGCCAGCAGCTTAGACAGGTACCCAGATACGCAGTATTTT. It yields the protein CASSLDRYPDTQYF.

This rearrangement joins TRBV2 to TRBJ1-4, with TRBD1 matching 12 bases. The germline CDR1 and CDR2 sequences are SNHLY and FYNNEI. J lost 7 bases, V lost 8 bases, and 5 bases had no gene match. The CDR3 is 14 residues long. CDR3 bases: TGTGCCAGCTGGACGGGACAGGGGGCTGAAAAACTGTTTTTT. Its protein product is CASWTGQGAEKLFF.

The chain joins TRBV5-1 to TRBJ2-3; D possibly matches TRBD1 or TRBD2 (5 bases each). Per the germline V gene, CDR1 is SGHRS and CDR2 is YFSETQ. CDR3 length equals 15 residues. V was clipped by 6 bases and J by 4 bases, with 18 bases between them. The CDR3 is CASIWDALAADTQYF. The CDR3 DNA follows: TGCGCCAGCATTTGGGACGCCTTAGCCGCAGATACGCAGTATTTT.

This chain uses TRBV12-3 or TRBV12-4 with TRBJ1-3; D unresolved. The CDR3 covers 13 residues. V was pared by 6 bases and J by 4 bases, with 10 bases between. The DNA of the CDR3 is TGTGCCAGCAGGCCGATGGGGGGAAACACCATATATTTT. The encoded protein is CASRPMGGNTIYF.

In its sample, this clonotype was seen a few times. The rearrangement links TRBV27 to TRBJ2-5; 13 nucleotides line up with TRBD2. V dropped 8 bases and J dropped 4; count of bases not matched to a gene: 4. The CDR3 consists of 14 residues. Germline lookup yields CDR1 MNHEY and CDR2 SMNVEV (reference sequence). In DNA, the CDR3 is TGTGCCAGCGGGACTAGCGGGGCAACAGAGACCCAGTACTTC. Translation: CASGTSGATETQYF.

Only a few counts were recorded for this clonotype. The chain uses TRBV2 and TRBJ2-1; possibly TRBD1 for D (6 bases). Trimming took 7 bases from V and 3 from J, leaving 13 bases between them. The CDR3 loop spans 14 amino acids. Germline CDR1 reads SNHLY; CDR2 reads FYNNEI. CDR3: CASTLDRFYNEQFF. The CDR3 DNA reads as TGTGCCAGCACCCTCGACAGGTTCTACAATGAGCAGTTCTTC.

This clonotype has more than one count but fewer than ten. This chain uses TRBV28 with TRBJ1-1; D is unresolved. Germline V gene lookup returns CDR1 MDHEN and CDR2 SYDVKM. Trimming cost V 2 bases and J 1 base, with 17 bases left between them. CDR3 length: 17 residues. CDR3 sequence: CASSLARVKKRNTEAFF. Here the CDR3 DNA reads TGTGCCAGCAGTTTAGCGCGTGTCAAGAAGAGGAACACTGAAGCTTTCTTT.

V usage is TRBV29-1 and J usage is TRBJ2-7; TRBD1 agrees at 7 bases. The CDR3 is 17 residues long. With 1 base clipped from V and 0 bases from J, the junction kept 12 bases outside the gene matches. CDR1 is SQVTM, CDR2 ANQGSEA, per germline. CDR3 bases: TGCAGCGTTGAAGGGAGACAGGGCCGACATAACTCCTACGAGCAGTACTTC. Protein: CSVEGRQGRHNSYEQYF.

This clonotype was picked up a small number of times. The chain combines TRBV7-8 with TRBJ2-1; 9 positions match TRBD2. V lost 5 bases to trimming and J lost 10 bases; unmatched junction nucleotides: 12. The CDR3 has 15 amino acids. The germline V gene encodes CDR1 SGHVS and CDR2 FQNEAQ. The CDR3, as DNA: TGTGCCAGCAGCCGGGGCGGGGGGGCCCTTAGGGAGCAGTTCTTC. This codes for CASSRGGGALREQFF.

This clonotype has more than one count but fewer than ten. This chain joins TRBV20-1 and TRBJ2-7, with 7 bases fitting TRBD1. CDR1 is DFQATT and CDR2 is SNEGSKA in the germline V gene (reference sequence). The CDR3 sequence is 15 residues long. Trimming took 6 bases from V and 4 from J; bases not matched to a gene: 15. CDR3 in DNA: TGCAGTGCCCCTATACGACAGGGTCTCCGTTACGAGCAGTACTTC. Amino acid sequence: CSAPIRQGLRYEQYF.

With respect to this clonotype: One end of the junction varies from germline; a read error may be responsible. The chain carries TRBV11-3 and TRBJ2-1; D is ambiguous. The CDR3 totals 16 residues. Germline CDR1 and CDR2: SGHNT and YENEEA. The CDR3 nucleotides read TGTGCCTGCAGCTTAGGAGACCACAGCTCCTACAATGAGCAGTTCTTC. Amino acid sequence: CACSLGDHSSYNEQFF.

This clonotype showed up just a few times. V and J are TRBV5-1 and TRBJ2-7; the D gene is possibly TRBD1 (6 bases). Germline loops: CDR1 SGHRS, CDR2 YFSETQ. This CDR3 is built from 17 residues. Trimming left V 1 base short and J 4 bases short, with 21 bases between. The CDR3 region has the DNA TGCGCCAGCAGCTTGCGTCAGGGGAACCTGATGCCTTACGAGCAGTACTTC. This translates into CASSLRQGNLMPYEQYF.

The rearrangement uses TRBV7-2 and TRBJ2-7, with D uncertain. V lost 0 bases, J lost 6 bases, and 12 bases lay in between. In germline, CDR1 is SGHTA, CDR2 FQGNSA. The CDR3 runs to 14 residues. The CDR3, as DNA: TGTGCCAGCAGCTTAGCCCTCGGACCCTCCGAGCAGTACTTC. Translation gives CASSLALGPSEQYF.

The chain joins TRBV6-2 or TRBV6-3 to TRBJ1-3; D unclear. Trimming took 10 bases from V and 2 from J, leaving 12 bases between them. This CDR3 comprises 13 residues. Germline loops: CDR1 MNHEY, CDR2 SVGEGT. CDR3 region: CAIEDGTGNTIYF. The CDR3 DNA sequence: TGTGCCATCGAAGACGGAACTGGAAACACCATATATTTT.